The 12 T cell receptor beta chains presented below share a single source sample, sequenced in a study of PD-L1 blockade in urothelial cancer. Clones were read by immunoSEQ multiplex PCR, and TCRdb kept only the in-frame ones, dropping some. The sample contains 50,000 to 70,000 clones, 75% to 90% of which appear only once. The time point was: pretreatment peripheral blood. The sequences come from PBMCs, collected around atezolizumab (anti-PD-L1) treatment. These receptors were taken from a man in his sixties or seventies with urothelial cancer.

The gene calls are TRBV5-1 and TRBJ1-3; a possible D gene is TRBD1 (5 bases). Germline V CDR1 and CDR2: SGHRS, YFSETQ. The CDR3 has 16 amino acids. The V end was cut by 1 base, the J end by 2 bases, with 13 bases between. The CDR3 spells CASSLSREIPGNTIYF. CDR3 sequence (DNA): TGCGCCAGCAGCTTGAGCAGGGAAATCCCTGGAAACACCATATATTTT.

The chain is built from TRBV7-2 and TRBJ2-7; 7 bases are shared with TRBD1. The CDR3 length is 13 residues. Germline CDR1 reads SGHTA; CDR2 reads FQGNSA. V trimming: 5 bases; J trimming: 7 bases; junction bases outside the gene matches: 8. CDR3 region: CASSLNRGWEQYF. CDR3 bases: TGTGCCAGCAGCCTCAACAGGGGCTGGGAGCAGTACTTC.

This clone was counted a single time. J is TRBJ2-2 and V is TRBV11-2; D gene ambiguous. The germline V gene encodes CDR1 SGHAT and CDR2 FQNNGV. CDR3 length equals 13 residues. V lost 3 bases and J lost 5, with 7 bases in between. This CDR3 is CASSFGATGELFF. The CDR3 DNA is TGTGCCAGCAGCTTTGGAGCTACCGGGGAGCTGTTTTTT. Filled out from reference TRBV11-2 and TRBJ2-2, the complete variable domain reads EAGVAQSPRYKIIEKRQSVAFWCNPISGHATLYWYQQILGQGPKLLIQFQNNGVVDDSQLPKDRFSAERLKGVDSTLKIQPAKLEDSAVYLCASSFGATGELFFGEGSRLTVL.

The CDR3 sequence: CASSVMPGDSYGYTF. The CDR3 bases are TGTGCCAGCAGCGTAATGCCGGGGGACTCTTATGGCTACACCTTC. The V and J genes are TRBV9 and TRBJ1-2; perhaps TRBD1 as D (5 bases). This CDR3 region has 15 residues. V shed 1 base and J shed 5 bases, with 15 bases lying between them. The V gene's germline CDR1 is SGDLS and CDR2 YYNGEE.

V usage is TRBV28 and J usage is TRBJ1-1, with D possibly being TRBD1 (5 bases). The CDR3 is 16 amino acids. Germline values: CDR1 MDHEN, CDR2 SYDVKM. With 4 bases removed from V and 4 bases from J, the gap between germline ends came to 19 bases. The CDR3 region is CASSSGFAGMTTEAFF. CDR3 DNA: TGTGCCAGCAGTTCCGGATTTGCAGGGATGACCACTGAAGCTTTCTTT.

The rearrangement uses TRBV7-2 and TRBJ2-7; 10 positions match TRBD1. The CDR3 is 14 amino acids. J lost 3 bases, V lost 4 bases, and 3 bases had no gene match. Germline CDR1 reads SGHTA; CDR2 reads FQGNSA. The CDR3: CASSWGQGYYEQYF. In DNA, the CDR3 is TGTGCCAGCAGCTGGGGACAGGGGTACTACGAGCAGTACTTC.

CDR3 sequence reads: CAIKPGTGGLEQYF. CDR3 coding DNA: TGTGCCATCAAACCCGGGACAGGGGGACTGGAGCAGTACTTC. The chain joins TRBV10-3 to TRBJ2-7, with 11 bases lining up with TRBD1. The V segment lost 7 bases and the J segment 7 bases; nucleotides outside the gene matches: 9. Germline CDR1 reads ENHRY; CDR2 reads SYGVKD. There are 14 residues in the CDR3.

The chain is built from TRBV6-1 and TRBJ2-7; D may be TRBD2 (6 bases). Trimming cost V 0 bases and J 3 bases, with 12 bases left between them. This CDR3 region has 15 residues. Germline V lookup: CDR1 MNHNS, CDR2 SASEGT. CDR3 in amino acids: CASSEASGTFYEQYF. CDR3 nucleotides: TGTGCCAGCAGTGAAGCGTCTGGGACTTTCTACGAGCAGTACTTC.

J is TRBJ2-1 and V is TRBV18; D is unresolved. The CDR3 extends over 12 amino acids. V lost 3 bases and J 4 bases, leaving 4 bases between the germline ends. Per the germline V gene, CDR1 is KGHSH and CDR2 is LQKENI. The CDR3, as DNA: TGTGCCAGCTCACCCGTTTACAATGAGCAGTTCTTC. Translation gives CASSPVYNEQFF.

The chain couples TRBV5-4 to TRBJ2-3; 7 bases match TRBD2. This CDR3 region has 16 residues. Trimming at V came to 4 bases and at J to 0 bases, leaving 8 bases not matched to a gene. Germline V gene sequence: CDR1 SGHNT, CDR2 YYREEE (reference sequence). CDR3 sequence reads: CASSRDTSDSTDTQYF. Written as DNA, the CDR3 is TGTGCCAGCAGCCGTGATACTAGCGACAGCACAGATACGCAGTATTTT.

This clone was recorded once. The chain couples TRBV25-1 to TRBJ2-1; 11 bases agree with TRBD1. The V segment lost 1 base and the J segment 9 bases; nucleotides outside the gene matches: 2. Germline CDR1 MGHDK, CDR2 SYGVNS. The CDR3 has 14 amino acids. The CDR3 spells CASSEWTGGFEQFF. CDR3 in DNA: TGTGCCAGCAGTGAATGGACAGGGGGCTTTGAGCAGTTCTTC.

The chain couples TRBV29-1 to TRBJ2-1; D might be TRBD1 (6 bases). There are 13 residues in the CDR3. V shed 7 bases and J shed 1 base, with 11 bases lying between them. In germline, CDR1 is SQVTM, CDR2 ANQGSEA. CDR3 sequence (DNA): TGCAGCGCCAGGGACATTTCCTACAATGAGCAGTTCTTC. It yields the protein CSARDISYNEQFF.